This T cell receptor beta chain was obtained from a study of vaccination effects on CD4 cells after COVID-19. Study background: Post-vaccine specimens were collected at a median of 72 days following the second dose.

Antigen-specific CD4+ T cells were first expanded with viral peptide pools by the ViraFEST assay and only then sequenced. The authors isolated CD4+ T cells after around 9 days of culture. Participants were given two doses of BNT162b2 or mRNA-1273 vaccine. Cells had half their medium changed to IL-2 medium on days 3 and 7. The method was immunoSEQ multiplex PCR; TCRdb's version includes in-frame clones alone and lacks a portion of them. Of some 30,000 clones listed, 83% are singletons. Notes on the study in general: Marked clonal contraction was seen in infection- and vaccine-induced clones late after vaccination.

Trimming shortened V by 9 bases and J by 1 base, and 11 bases separated the two germline ends. Germline V gene data show CDR1 as LNHDA and CDR2 as SQIVND (reference sequence). The CDR3 loop spans 13 amino acids. A word on this clone: Its antigen is unknown.

The specimen comprised CD4+ T cells from PBMCs cultured with HCoV-NL63 spike peptides, sampled after COVID-19 vaccination. The genes are TRBV19 and TRBJ2-3, with D maybe TRBD2 (5 bases). This clonotype was obtained from a human donor who received a COVID-19 vaccine. Some clones in this sample may be carry-over from other donors' samples. This CDR3 reads CASRRTGTDTQYF. The CDR3, as DNA: TGTGCCAGCAGACGGACTGGCACAGATACGCAGTATTTT. Looking up the rest from reference TRBV19 and TRBJ2-3 gives the full variable domain: DGGITQSPKYLFRKEGQNVTLSCEQNLNHDAMYWYRQDPGQGLRLIYYSQIVNDFQKGDIAEGYSVSREKKESFPLTVTSAQKNPTAFYLCASRRTGTDTQYFGPGTRLTVL.